The sequence of this T cell receptor beta chain was determined in a study of CD8 T cells in ankylosing spondylitis. Regarding the study as a whole: Fewer than ten highly homologous variants made up a TCR beta motif, and this motif appeared characteristic of ankylosing spondylitis blood. From matched ankylosing spondylitis synovial fluid, disease-linked clones were reportedly recovered at significantly enriched levels.

The CDR3 extends over 12 amino acids. Trimming pared 3 bases from V and 7 bases from J, leaving 8 bases between. TCRdb redid the calling of the 5' RACE reads with MiXCR, one entry per CDR3 protein. Here the sample spans around 300,000 distinct CDR3 sequences, about a fifth being singletons. This clonotype came up many times. Its antigen remains unidentified. This sequence was found in a female donor with ankylosing spondylitis or in good health (not recorded which). V gene TRBV12-3 or TRBV12-4 combines with J gene TRBJ2-3; D unresolved. Sequenced material: blood, either unsorted or a sorted T cell fraction (not recorded which). The CDR3 DNA is TGTGCCAGCAGTTTCGGGTCGAATACGCAGTATTTT. It specifies CASSFGSNTQYF.